Following are 14 T cell receptor beta chains from one sample sequenced in a study of beta chain features in type 1 diabetes. The whole isolated RNA underwent reverse transcription, so sequencing captured expressed TCRB transcripts. Repertoires were generated with immunoSEQ multiplex PCR, while TCRdb's copy carries only in-frame clones and drops some. The table lists roughly 300,000 clones, under 8.5% of them singletons. The sequencing input was central memory CD4+ T cells from blood. All receptors derive from a woman aged 18-29 years in good health.

This clone was seen more than once but under ten times. The chain uses TRBV5-4 and TRBJ2-2; D remains unclear. The length of the CDR3 is 12 residues. V dropped 5 bases and J dropped 3 bases, with 5 bases sitting between them. CDR1 SGHNT and CDR2 YYREEE come from the germline V gene (reference sequence). The CDR3 sequence: CASSHYTGELFF. The CDR3 region has the DNA TGTGCCAGCAGTCATTACACCGGGGAGCTGTTTTTT.

This clone was seen a few times. The V and J genes are TRBV4-3 and TRBJ2-1; D might be TRBD1 (6 bases). V was clipped by 0 bases and J by 5 bases, with 14 bases between them. The germline V gene encodes CDR1 LGHNA and CDR2 YSLEER. This CDR3 is 16 amino acids long. CDR3 sequence: CASSQELGTRNNEQFF. CDR3 nucleotides: TGCGCCAGCAGCCAAGAATTAGGGACAAGAAACAATGAGCAGTTCTTC.

The J gene is TRBJ2-5, the V gene TRBV5-1; 10 nucleotides agree with TRBD2. The CDR3 loop spans 16 amino acids. V was pared by 2 bases and J by 5 bases, with 9 bases of the junction left unmatched. The V gene's germline CDR1 is SGHRS and CDR2 YFSETQ. CDR3 sequence reads: CASSFGSSGRQETQYF. DNA of the CDR3: TGCGCCAGCAGCTTTGGGTCTAGCGGGAGACAGGAGACCCAGTACTTC.

This clone was counted between two and nine times. The gene calls are TRBV28 and TRBJ2-3; D might be TRBD2 (6 bases). CDR1 MDHEN and CDR2 SYDVKM come from the germline V gene. Trimming cost V 2 bases and J 8 bases, with 17 bases left between them. The CDR3 runs 15 residues. The CDR3 nucleotides read TGTGCCAGCAGTTTAACAACACCGGGACTCCGTACGCAGTATTTT. It encodes CASSLTTPGLRTQYF.

In this sample, this clone turned up many times. V gene TRBV5-6 combines with J gene TRBJ2-5, with D hard to call. The CDR3 runs to 12 residues. Germline loops: CDR1 SGHDT, CDR2 YYEEEE. Trimming took off 2 bases at V and 4 bases at J, with 6 bases between the two ends. The CDR3 nucleotides read TGTGCCAGCAGCTTCTCGGGAGAGACCCAGTACTTC. Protein: CASSFSGETQYF.

The sample holds many counts of this clone. The genes are TRBV7-9 and TRBJ2-7, with unresolved D. Trimming removed 4 bases from V and 3 bases from J, with 7 bases in between. Germline loops: CDR1 SEHNR, CDR2 FQNEAQ (reference sequence). This CDR3 comprises 12 residues. Written as DNA, the CDR3 is TGTGCCAGCAGCTCTACCTTCTACGAGCAGTACTTC. This gives the protein CASSSTFYEQYF.

This clone has more than one count but fewer than ten. The chain uses TRBV28 and TRBJ2-6; D may match TRBD1 or TRBD2 (5 bases each). Germline V gives CDR1 MDHEN, CDR2 SYDVKM. V was trimmed by 4 bases and J by 1 base, leaving 11 bases between them. The CDR3 covers 16 residues. The CDR3 DNA reads as TGTGCCAGCAGTTCCCCCGGGGCTTCTGGGGCCAACGTCCTGACTTTC. Its protein product is CASSSPGASGANVLTF.

The chain couples TRBV11-2 to TRBJ2-5; TRBD1 agrees at 8 bases. This CDR3 is 16 amino acids long. Trimming took 1 base from V and 2 from J; bases not matched to a gene: 6. Germline-derived CDR1 and CDR2 are SGHAT and FQNNGV. The CDR3 DNA follows: TGTGCCAGCAGCTTAGGGGACAGGAACTATCAAGAGACCCAGTACTTC. It specifies CASSLGDRNYQETQYF.

This chain links TRBV28 with TRBJ2-3, with D possibly being TRBD1 (6 bases). The CDR3 is made up of 16 amino acids. Germline V gene data show CDR1 as MDHEN and CDR2 as SYDVKM. With 6 bases removed from V and 1 base from J, the gap between germline ends came to 17 bases. The CDR3 DNA sequence: TGTGCCAGCAGCCTGGCCGGGGCAGGGGGCACAGATACGCAGTATTTT. Residues: CASSLAGAGGTDTQYF.

The chain combines TRBV2 with TRBJ2-3; D not certain. The V end was cut by 4 bases, the J end by 5 bases, with 4 bases between. The CDR3 sequence is 11 residues long. Germline CDR1 and CDR2: SNHLY and FYNNEI. CDR3 in DNA: TGTGCCAGCAGTGCTTTAGATACGCAGTATTTT. Translating gives CASSALDTQYF.

This clone was counted at least ten times. The chain combines TRBV19 with TRBJ1-2; perhaps TRBD1 as D (5 bases). This CDR3 region has 14 residues. The V and J ends lost 3 bases and 7 bases respectively, with 15 bases between them. The germline gives CDR1 LNHDA, CDR2 SQIVND (reference sequence). The CDR3 DNA is TGTGCCAGTAGTATCGGCAAGGCAGGGCGTGGCTACACCTTC. Translating it yields CASSIGKAGRGYTF.

The chain combines TRBV18 with TRBJ1-2; no firm D call. This CDR3 is 14 amino acids long. The V end lost 3 bases, the J end lost 4 bases, and 12 bases lay between the germline ends. Looked up from germline, CDR1 is KGHSH and CDR2 is LQKENI. CDR3 region: CASSPEAAVYGYTF. As DNA, the CDR3 is TGTGCCAGCTCACCTGAGGCAGCCGTCTATGGCTACACCTTC. The full variable domain, with the rest looked up from reference TRBV18 and TRBJ1-2, is NAGVMQNPRHLVRRRGQEARLRCSPMKGHSHVYWYRQLPEEGLKFMVYLQKENIIDESGMPKERFSAEFPKEGPSILRIQQVVRGDSAAYFCASSPEAAVYGYTFGSGTRLTVV.

This clone occurred many times. The rearrangement joins TRBV7-2 to TRBJ2-3, with D hard to call. From germline, CDR1 is SGHTA and CDR2 FQGNSA. The CDR3 is 12 residues long. Deletions cut 3 bases from V and 6 bases from J, with 7 bases between. The CDR3 loop reads CASSLMWDTQYF. The CDR3 bases are TGTGCCAGCAGCTTGATGTGGGATACGCAGTATTTT.

In its sample, this clone was seen a few times. This chain links TRBV5-4 with TRBJ2-6, with 7 bases identical to TRBD1. J gave up 1 base and V 4 bases, and 5 bases lay outside the gene matches. This CDR3 is built from 16 residues. Germline CDR1 reads SGHNT; CDR2 reads YYREEE (reference sequence). CDR3 bases: TGTGCCAGCAGCCGGCCAGGGGGATCTGGGGCCAACGTCCTGACTTTC. Amino acids: CASSRPGGSGANVLTF.